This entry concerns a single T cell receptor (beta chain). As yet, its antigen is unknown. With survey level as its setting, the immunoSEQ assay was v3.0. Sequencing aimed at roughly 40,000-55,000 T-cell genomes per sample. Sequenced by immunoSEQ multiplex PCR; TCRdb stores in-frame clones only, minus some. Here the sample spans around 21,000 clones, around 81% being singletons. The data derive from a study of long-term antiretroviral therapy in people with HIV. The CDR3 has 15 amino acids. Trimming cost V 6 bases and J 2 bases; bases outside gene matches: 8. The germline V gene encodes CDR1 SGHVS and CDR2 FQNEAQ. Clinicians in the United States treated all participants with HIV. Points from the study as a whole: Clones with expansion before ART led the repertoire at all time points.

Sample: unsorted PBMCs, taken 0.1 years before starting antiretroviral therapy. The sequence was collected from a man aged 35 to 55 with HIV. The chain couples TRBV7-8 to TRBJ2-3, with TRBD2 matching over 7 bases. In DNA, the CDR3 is TGTGCCAGCAGAAGTCCTAGCGGCTTCACAGATACGCAGTATTTT. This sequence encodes CASRSPSGFTDTQYF.